One and the same sample provided the 15 T cell receptor beta chains below, sequenced in a study of regulatory T cells in long-lasting Graves disease. TCR beta libraries were built with iRepertoire HTBI primers and Arm-PCR of CDR3 regions. TCRdb reprocessed the multiplex PCR reads with MiXCR, giving one entry per CDR3 protein. The profile shows about 540,000 distinct CDR3 sequences, around an eighth of them singletons. Time point denoted: newly diagnosed GD, antithyroid drugs for less than 3 months. Construction of the TCR library relied on RNA isolated from PBMCs. The sample was also reused in another study, on T cells in Graves' hyperthyroidism and ophthalmopathy.

Material: peripheral blood mononuclear cells (PBMCs), obtained at new diagnosis, from a patient treated with antithyroid drugs. These receptors were taken from a man under 40 with Graves disease.

This clonotype was seen a handful of times. V gene TRBV5-1 combines with J gene TRBJ2-5; 8 bases are shared with TRBD2. Germline lookup yields CDR1 SGHRS and CDR2 YFSETQ. The ends lost 0 bases at V and 2 bases at J; junction bases unmatched: 6. The CDR3 runs 16 residues. CDR3 sequence: CASSLGFSGIQETQYF. In DNA, the CDR3 is TGCGCCAGCAGCTTGGGTTTTAGCGGGATTCAAGAGACCCAGTACTTC. Complete variable domain (other parts from reference TRBV5-1 and TRBJ2-5): KAGVTQTPRYLIKTRGQQVTLSCSPISGHRSVSWYQQTPGQGLQFLFEYFSETQRNKGNFPGRFSGRQFSNSRSEMNVSTLELGDSALYLCASSLGFSGIQETQYFGPGTRLLVL.

This clonotype was counted only a few times. V usage is TRBV6-1 and J usage is TRBJ1-2; 9 bases match TRBD1. The CDR3 sequence is 14 residues long. From germline, CDR1 is MNHNS and CDR2 SASEGT. J gave up 6 bases and V 6 bases, and 8 bases lay outside the gene matches. The CDR3 loop is CASRGDRVVDGYTF. The CDR3 coding sequence is TGTGCCAGCAGGGGGGACAGGGTCGTCGATGGCTACACCTTC.

This clonotype was recorded many times. The junction shows a germline mismatch at one end, possibly a read error. The J gene is TRBJ2-7, the V gene TRBV27, with D perhaps TRBD1 (5 bases). From germline, CDR1 is MNHEY and CDR2 SMNVEV (reference sequence). This CDR3 has 12 residues. For the CDR3, the DNA is TGTGCCAGCAGTTTGGAAGGCAGGGCCCCCCTGTTC. Protein product: CASSLEGRAPLF.

On this clonotype itself: This may stem from a read error, because a much larger clone lies one nucleotide away. The CDR3: CASSYGRGNAEAFF. The CDR3 nucleotides read TGTGCCAGCAGTTACGGTCGGGGGAACGCTGAAGCTTTCTTT. The chain uses TRBV6-5 and TRBJ1-1; D is possibly TRBD1 (5 bases). Looked up from germline, CDR1 is MNHEY and CDR2 is SVGAGI. This CDR3 is 14 amino acids long.

This clonotype was observed many times. The chain uses TRBV28 and TRBJ1-5; weak D call: TRBD1 (5 bases). CDR1 is MDHEN and CDR2 is SYDVKM in the germline V gene. This CDR3 region has 15 residues. With 3 bases removed from V and 6 bases from J, the gap between germline ends came to 15 bases. The CDR3 is CASSFYLPGGQPQHF. CDR3 bases: TGTGCCAGCAGTTTTTATCTTCCGGGGGGTCAGCCCCAGCATTTT.

The chain has TRBV19 and TRBJ2-1, with D tentatively TRBD1 (7 bases). The germline gives CDR1 LNHDA, CDR2 SQIVND (reference sequence). V lost 9 bases, J lost 4 bases, and 16 bases lay in between. The CDR3 totals 14 residues. CDR3 in DNA: TGTGCCAGCGAGAGGGCGGGACAGTACAATGAGCAGTTCTTC. Translated, it gives CASERAGQYNEQFF.

The genes are TRBV30 and TRBJ1-2; the match to TRBD1 covers 7 bases. CDR3 length equals 13 residues. The V gene's germline CDR1 is GTSNPN and CDR2 SVGIG (reference sequence). CDR3 residues: CAGPRDSNYGYTF. The CDR3 DNA is TGTGCGGGACCCCGGGACAGCAACTATGGCTACACCTTC.

This clonotype has a count of ten or more. The V and J genes are TRBV10-1 and TRBJ2-7; D uncertain. Germline values: CDR1 WNHNN, CDR2 SYGVQD (reference sequence). CDR3 size: 14 residues. Trimming cost V 2 bases and J 3 bases, with 11 bases left between them. In nucleotides, the CDR3 is TGCGCCAGCAGTGAGACCAGTAGCCTCTACGAGCAGTACTTC. This gives the protein CASSETSSLYEQYF.

This clonotype was observed a few times. The V and J genes are TRBV9 and TRBJ2-4; 9 bases fit TRBD2. V lost 2 bases to trimming and J lost 0 bases; unmatched junction nucleotides: 3. Per the germline V gene, CDR1 is SGDLS and CDR2 is YYNGEE. The CDR3 extends over 16 amino acids. CDR3 coding DNA: TGTGCCAGCAGCGTTAGCGGGAGTGTAGCCAAAAACATTCAGTACTTC. Translation: CASSVSGSVAKNIQYF.

This clonotype was counted at least ten times. The V gene is TRBV15, the J gene TRBJ1-5, with D possibly matching TRBD1 (6 bases). The CDR3 length is 17 residues. The germline V gene encodes CDR1 LNHNV and CDR2 YYDKDF (reference sequence). Trimming pared 0 bases from V and 5 bases from J, leaving 17 bases between. This CDR3 is CATSRDLRGGSHQPQHF. CDR3 nucleotide sequence: TGTGCCACCAGCAGAGATCTGAGGGGGGGGAGCCATCAGCCCCAGCATTTT.

As to this clonotype: This sequence may be a read error, since a much larger clone differs from it by one base. V and J are TRBV7-2 and TRBJ2-1; 14 bases align to TRBD2. The length of the CDR3 is 14 residues. Germline V gives CDR1 SGHTA, CDR2 FQGNSA. The CDR3 DNA is TGTGCCAGCAGCTCAGGTGGACTAGCGGGAGGCTTAGTCTTC. It translates to CASSSGGLAGGLVF.

This clonotype was recorded many times. The chain links TRBV11-1 to TRBJ2-1, with D perhaps given as TRBD1 or TRBD2 (5 bases each). CDR1 is SGHAT, CDR2 FQDESV, per germline (reference sequence). V was cut by 5 bases and J by 7 bases, with 15 bases left in between. This CDR3 is 14 amino acids long. The CDR3 bases are TGTGCCAGCAGCGGTCCCGGGACGAGGAATGAGCAGTTCTTC. It yields the protein CASSGPGTRNEQFF.

This clonotype was counted ten times or more. V is TRBV10-3 and J is TRBJ2-7; D assignment may be TRBD1 or TRBD2 (5 bases each). Germline V gene sequence: CDR1 ENHRY, CDR2 SYGVKD. Trimming cost V 6 bases and J 6 bases, with 18 bases left between them. The CDR3 has 14 amino acids. The CDR3 here is CAISQTGTDAEQYF. DNA of the CDR3: TGTGCCATCAGCCAAACCGGGACGGACGCCGAGCAGTACTTC.

This clonotype has ten or more counts. The CDR3 reads CATSEATPNTEAFF. The CDR3 region has the DNA TGTGCCACCAGTGAAGCGACACCGAACACTGAAGCTTTCTTT. The chain is built from TRBV24-1 and TRBJ1-1, with D uncertain. Germline loops: CDR1 KGHDR, CDR2 SFDVKD. Trimming shortened V by 4 bases and J by 1 base, and 9 bases separated the two germline ends. This CDR3 is 14 amino acids long.

This clonotype was observed at least ten times. The junction departs from germline at one end; a sequencing error may be responsible. The chain carries TRBV5-1 and TRBJ1-1; no definite D call. The CDR3 extends over 13 amino acids. CDR1 SGHRS and CDR2 YFSETQ come from the germline V gene. CDR3 DNA: TGTGCCAGCAGCTTGTACTTGAACACTGAAGCTTTCTTT. This translates into CASSLYLNTEAFF.